These T cell receptor beta chains were read from a single sample in a study of CD8 T cell repertoires and HIV-1 epitope variants. No antigen has been identified for these receptors. TCRdb's table, derived via immunoSEQ multiplex PCR, lists solely in-frame clones and lacks some. The sample includes 4,000 to 5,500 clones, about 70% of them seen just once. The sample taken for sequencing was cultured CD8+ T cells derived from PBMCs. These receptors were obtained from a male donor with HIV. The CDR3 runs from the conserved cysteine through the conserved F or W. Each record gives: V gene, J gene, clone size, CDR3 length, D gene, CDR3 protein, CDR3 DNA. The D gene is left open where the match is weak. The size field is filled for only some rows; it gives once, few, many or a size class.

v_gene: TRBV27
j_gene: TRBJ2-3
abundance: .
len: 13
d_gene: .
CDR3aa: CASSYKDTDTQYF
CDR3nt: TGTGCCAGCAGCTACAAAGACACAGATACGCAGTATTTT

v_gene: TRBV5-6
j_gene: TRBJ2-7
abundance: once
len: 13
d_gene: .
CDR3aa: CASSSNTGHEQYF
CDR3nt: TGTGCCAGCAGCTCCAATACAGGGCACGAGCAGTACTTC

v_gene: TRBV18
j_gene: TRBJ2-7
abundance: .
len: 14
d_gene: TRBD1
CDR3aa: CASSQGAFPYEQYF
CDR3nt: TGTGCCAGCTCACAGGGGGCATTCCCCTACGAGCAGTACTTC

v_gene: TRBV11-3
j_gene: TRBJ2-2
abundance: .
len: 13
d_gene: .
CDR3aa: CASSLESSSKLFF
CDR3nt: TGTGCCAGCAGCTTAGAATCAAGTTCCAAGCTGTTTTTT

v_gene: TRBV28
j_gene: TRBJ1-2
abundance: few
len: 15
d_gene: .
CDR3aa: CASRTGAVALSGYTF
CDR3nt: TGTGCCAGCAGAACCGGAGCGGTAGCCCTCTCCGGCTACACCTTC

v_gene: TRBV7-9
j_gene: TRBJ1-2
abundance: .
len: 13
d_gene: .
CDR3aa: CASSRQANYGYTF
CDR3nt: TGTGCCAGCAGCCGACAGGCTAACTATGGCTACACCTTC

v_gene: TRBV7-6
j_gene: TRBJ2-1
abundance: few
len: 18
d_gene: .
CDR3aa: CASSTEPSQGSSYNEQFF
CDR3nt: TGTGCCAGCAGCACCGAACCTAGCCAGGGGAGCTCCTACAATGAGCAGTTCTTC

v_gene: TRBV6-1
j_gene: TRBJ1-5
abundance: .
len: 15
d_gene: .
CDR3aa: CASRQDLYSNQPQHF
CDR3nt: TGTGCCAGCAGACAGGACTTATATAGCAATCAGCCCCAGCATTTT

v_gene: TRBV6-1
j_gene: TRBJ1-1
abundance: .
len: 13
d_gene: .
CDR3aa: CASSWEMNTEAFF
CDR3nt: TGTGCCAGCAGTTGGGAGATGAACACTGAAGCTTTCTTT

v_gene: TRBV19
j_gene: TRBJ2-7
abundance: few
len: 16
d_gene: .
CDR3aa: CASPWGEHRDPYEQYF
CDR3nt: TGTGCCAGCCCCTGGGGGGAACACAGGGATCCCTACGAGCAGTACTTC

v_gene: TRBV19
j_gene: TRBJ2-1
abundance: few
len: 13
d_gene: .
CDR3aa: CASSIMSDNEQFF
CDR3nt: TGTGCCAGTAGTATTATGTCCGACAATGAGCAGTTCTTC

v_gene: TRBV10-3
j_gene: TRBJ2-7
abundance: .
len: 14
d_gene: TRBD1
CDR3aa: CAISDRDRSYEQYF
CDR3nt: TGTGCCATCAGTGACCGGGACAGGAGTTACGAGCAGTACTTC

v_gene: TRBV7-2
j_gene: TRBJ2-7
abundance: .
len: 14
d_gene: TRBD1
CDR3aa: CASSLLTGIHEQYF
CDR3nt: TGCGCCAGCAGCCTATTGACAGGGATACACGAGCAGTACTTC

v_gene: TRBV5-6
j_gene: TRBJ2-7
abundance: .
len: 12
d_gene: .
CDR3aa: CASSLGPGEQYF
CDR3nt: TGTGCCAGCAGCTTGGGACCGGGTGAGCAGTACTTC

v_gene: TRBV2
j_gene: TRBJ2-7
abundance: few
len: 15
d_gene: TRBD2
CDR3aa: CASSEGLAVAYEQYF
CDR3nt: TGTGCCAGCAGTGAAGGGCTAGCGGTCGCCTACGAGCAGTACTTC

v_gene: TRBV4-3
j_gene: TRBJ2-1
abundance: .
len: 17
d_gene: TRBD1
CDR3aa: CASSAHPGTGEGNEQFF
CDR3nt: TGCGCCAGCAGCGCCCACCCCGGGACAGGGGAGGGCAATGAGCAGTTCTTC

v_gene: TRBV5-1
j_gene: TRBJ1-3
abundance: .
len: 13
d_gene: .
CDR3aa: CASRDTERNTIYF
CDR3nt: TGCGCCAGTAGGGACACTGAAAGGAACACCATATATTTT

v_gene: TRBV19
j_gene: TRBJ2-2
abundance: medium-sized
len: 17
d_gene: .
CDR3aa: CASSNWIQTTNTGELFF
CDR3nt: TGTGCCAGTAGTAACTGGATTCAGACTACGAACACCGGGGAGCTGTTTTTT

v_gene: TRBV28
j_gene: TRBJ1-2
abundance: .
len: 13
d_gene: .
CDR3aa: CASSLTANYGYTF
CDR3nt: TGTGCCAGCAGTTTGACAGCTAACTATGGCTACACCTTC

v_gene: TRBV7-9
j_gene: TRBJ2-7
abundance: few
len: 18
d_gene: .
CDR3aa: CASSLDAPNDPTPYEQYF
CDR3nt: TGTGCCAGCAGCTTAGATGCCCCGAACGACCCGACCCCCTACGAGCAGTACTTC

v_gene: TRBV4-2
j_gene: TRBJ2-3
abundance: .
len: 18
d_gene: TRBD2
CDR3aa: CASSQGLAGALSTDTQYF
CDR3nt: TGTGCCAGCAGCCAAGGACTAGCGGGGGCCTTAAGCACAGATACGCAGTATTTT

v_gene: TRBV27
j_gene: TRBJ2-7
abundance: .
len: 15
d_gene: TRBD1
CDR3aa: CASSFFDRGLYEQYF
CDR3nt: TGTGCCAGCAGTTTCTTTGACAGGGGGCTTTACGAGCAGTACTTC

v_gene: TRBV27
j_gene: TRBJ1-5
abundance: .
len: 17
d_gene: TRBD1
CDR3aa: CASRPGQGNPSNQPQHF
CDR3nt: TGTGCCAGCAGGCCGGGACAGGGAAACCCTAGCAATCAGCCCCAGCATTTT

v_gene: TRBV6-5
j_gene: TRBJ2-1
abundance: .
len: 12
d_gene: .
CDR3aa: CATLQPYNEQFF
CDR3nt: TGTGCCACCCTGCAACCCTACAATGAGCAGTTCTTC

v_gene: TRBV4-3
j_gene: TRBJ2-2
abundance: .
len: 17
d_gene: .
CDR3aa: CASSQEIGGADTGELFF
CDR3nt: TGCGCCAGCAGCCAAGAAATAGGGGGGGCAGACACCGGGGAGCTGTTTTTT

v_gene: TRBV5-4
j_gene: TRBJ2-1
abundance: .
len: 15
d_gene: TRBD2
CDR3aa: CASSLGGGGYNEQFF
CDR3nt: TGTGCCAGCAGCTTAGGAGGCGGGGGGTACAATGAGCAGTTCTTC

v_gene: TRBV6-5
j_gene: TRBJ2-3
abundance: .
len: 14
d_gene: .
CDR3aa: CASSYSGPPDTQYF
CDR3nt: TGTGCCAGCAGTTACTCGGGTCCTCCAGATACGCAGTATTTT

v_gene: TRBV4-1
j_gene: TRBJ2-7
abundance: .
len: 14
d_gene: TRBD2
CDR3aa: CASSQLAGDHEQYF
CDR3nt: TGCGCCAGCAGCCAACTAGCGGGAGACCACGAGCAGTACTTC